Listed below are T cell receptor beta chains from one sample, sequenced in a study of beta chain features in type 1 diabetes. Only in-frame clones appear in the TCRdb table, and some are missing; sequencing was by immunoSEQ multiplex PCR. The table includes around 340,000 clones, 8% detected once. Sequencing was carried out using central memory CD4+ T cells from blood. The receptors were gathered from a woman under 30 in good health. Both conserved end residues are part of each CDR3. D genes are given only for firm matches. Not every row has a clone size; where given, it reads once, few, many or a size class.

V gene	clone size	J gene	D gene	CDR3 protein	CDR3 DNA
TRBV5-6	-	TRBJ2-5	-	CASSFTGEETQYF	TGTGCCAGCAGCTTCACGGGTGAGGAGACCCAGTACTTC
TRBV18	few	TRBJ2-7	TRBD2	CASSLREEGEQYF	TGTGCCAGCTCACTCCGGGAGGAGGGGGAGCAGTACTTC
TRBV4-1	few	TRBJ2-4	TRBD2	CASSQPTSGGNKNIQYF	TGCGCCAGCAGCCAACCAACTAGCGGAGGGAACAAAAACATTCAGTACTTC
TRBV4-3	-	TRBJ1-3	-	CASSQDPGGVSGNTIYF	TGCGCCAGCAGCCAAGATCCGGGGGGTGTTTCTGGAAACACCATATATTTT
TRBV7-2	-	TRBJ1-1	TRBD1	CASSLSPLTGTEAFF	TGTGCCAGCAGCTTATCACCTCTGACAGGGACTGAAGCTTTCTTT
TRBV15	-	TRBJ2-1	TRBD2	CATSRELAGEGEQFF	TGTGCCACCAGCAGAGAGTTAGCGGGAGAAGGTGAGCAGTTCTTC
TRBV6-5	-	TRBJ2-1	-	CASSYSPKYNEQFF	TGTGCCAGCAGTTATTCTCCTAAGTACAATGAGCAGTTCTTC
TRBV7-7	-	TRBJ2-6	-	CATAAGSGANVLTF	TGTGCTACCGCCGCAGGTTCTGGGGCCAACGTCCTGACTTTC
TRBV2	-	TRBJ2-7	-	CASSGAIYEQYF	TGTGCCAGCAGTGGTGCTATTTACGAGCAGTACTTC
TRBV11-2	few	TRBJ1-2	-	CASSPLERAGWAYTF	TGTGCCAGCAGCCCACTGGAGAGGGCTGGTTGGGCCTACACCTTC
TRBV5-1	few	TRBJ2-2	TRBD2	CASSPAGDVAGELFF	TGCGCCAGCAGTCCAGCGGGAGATGTAGCCGGGGAGCTGTTTTTT
TRBV7-7	many	TRBJ1-1	-	CASSLGDPDTEAFF	TGTGCTAGCAGCTTAGGGGATCCGGACACTGAAGCTTTCTTT
TRBV9	few	TRBJ2-2	TRBD1	CASSTRQGLGGELFF	TGTGCCAGCAGCACCCGACAGGGCCTGGGCGGGGAGCTGTTTTTT
TRBV19	few	TRBJ2-1	-	CASKPGGSYNEQFF	TGTGCCAGTAAACCTGGGGGGTCCTACAATGAGCAGTTCTTC
TRBV5-4	-	TRBJ1-2	TRBD1	CASSLAAGGRNGYTF	TGTGCCAGCAGCTTAGCGGCAGGGGGCAGGAATGGCTACACCTTC
TRBV13	-	TRBJ1-1	TRBD1	CASSRRQGTEAFF	TGTGCCAGCAGCCGACGACAGGGCACTGAAGCTTTCTTT
TRBV27	-	TRBJ2-5	-	CASAKTWRDQETQYF	TGTGCCAGCGCGAAAACCTGGCGGGACCAAGAGACCCAGTACTTC
TRBV29-1	-	TRBJ2-7	TRBD1	CSVARDRSYEQYF	TGCAGCGTTGCGAGGGACAGGTCCTACGAGCAGTACTTC
TRBV10-3	few	TRBJ1-2	TRBD1	CAISDGTGIDTF	TGTGCCATCAGTGATGGGACAGGGATTGATACCTTC
TRBV5-1	many	TRBJ2-2	TRBD2	CASSSPSGRSTGELFF	TGCGCCAGCAGCTCACCTAGCGGGAGATCCACCGGGGAGCTGTTTTTT
TRBV18	few	TRBJ1-5	-	CASSEGENQPQHF	TGTGCCAGCTCCGAAGGGGAGAATCAGCCCCAGCATTTT
TRBV2	few	TRBJ2-5	TRBD2	CASAGRGGQETQYF	TGTGCCAGCGCGGGTAGGGGAGGGCAAGAGACCCAGTACTTC
TRBV28	few	TRBJ2-1	-	CASRRVQGLVANEQFF	TGTGCCAGCAGGCGAGTACAGGGCCTGGTGGCCAATGAGCAGTTCTTC
TRBV27	many	TRBJ1-4	TRBD1	CASSFSSDRVEKLFF	TGTGCCAGCAGTTTCTCTTCGGACAGGGTTGAAAAACTGTTTTTT
TRBV19	few	TRBJ2-1	TRBD1	CASSSRDRGVNEQFF	TGTGCCAGTAGTAGCCGGGACAGGGGGGTCAATGAGCAGTTCTTC
TRBV27	-	TRBJ2-7	-	CASSLGQPTLYEQYF	TGTGCCAGCAGTTTAGGACAGCCCACGCTCTACGAGCAGTACTTC
TRBV4-2	few	TRBJ1-5	-	CASSQDFGVGQPQHF	TGTGCCAGCAGCCAAGATTTCGGGGTAGGTCAGCCCCAGCATTTT
TRBV18	few	TRBJ2-5	-	CASSPGTTGETQYF	TGTGCCAGCTCACCTGGTACAACGGGCGAGACCCAGTACTTC
TRBV5-4	few	TRBJ2-1	TRBD2	CASSSSSGRGYNEQFF	TGTGCCAGCAGCTCCTCTAGCGGGAGAGGCTACAATGAGCAGTTCTTC
TRBV7-9	-	TRBJ2-1	-	CASSLKERSDEQFF	TGTGCCAGCAGCTTAAAGGAGAGGTCGGATGAGCAGTTCTTC
TRBV18	-	TRBJ2-3	TRBD1	CASSGTTGGADTQYF	TGTGCCAGCTCCGGGACGACAGGGGGCGCAGATACGCAGTATTTT
TRBV7-8	few	TRBJ2-2	TRBD1	CASSLTGSTGELFF	TGTGCCAGCAGCTTGACAGGGAGCACCGGGGAGCTGTTTTTT
TRBV15	-	TRBJ1-2	-	CATSRESREGEGYTF	TGTGCCACCAGCAGAGAATCGAGGGAGGGAGAGGGCTACACCTTC
TRBV19	-	TRBJ2-7	-	CASSLTPQGTSYEQYF	TGTGCCAGTAGTCTAACCCCCCAGGGGACCTCCTACGAGCAGTACTTC
TRBV7-3	-	TRBJ2-5	-	CASSPGRGRGTQYF	TGTGCCAGCAGCCCAGGGAGGGGGCGCGGGACCCAGTACTTC
TRBV11-2	few	TRBJ2-5	-	CASSLTGLFQTQYF	TGTGCCAGCAGCCTTACTGGGTTGTTTCAGACCCAGTACTTC
TRBV5-1	-	TRBJ2-5	TRBD2	CASRIAGPETQYF	TGCGCCAGCAGGATAGCGGGGCCAGAGACCCAGTACTTC
TRBV7-2	few	TRBJ2-5	TRBD2	CASSLEGLGTQYF	TGTGCCAGCAGCTTAGAGGGACTAGGGACCCAGTACTTC
TRBV4-2	many	TRBJ1-1	TRBD1	CASSLGTGGAVEAFF	TGTGCCAGCAGCCTAGGGACAGGGGGCGCGGTCGAAGCTTTCTTT
TRBV2	many	TRBJ2-3	-	CASSELVLGADTQYF	TGTGCCAGCAGTGAACTGGTACTAGGTGCAGATACGCAGTATTTT
TRBV5-6	few	TRBJ1-4	-	CASRKSENEKLFF	TGTGCCAGCAGGAAAAGTGAAAATGAAAAACTGTTTTTT
TRBV6-1	-	TRBJ1-5	-	CASRPAGNQPQHF	TGTGCCAGCAGACCTGCGGGTAATCAGCCCCAGCATTTT
TRBV7-2	many	TRBJ2-5	-	CASSLGGSIRRETQYF	TGTGCCAGCAGCTTAGGGGGGTCTATCAGACGGGAGACCCAGTACTTC
TRBV28	-	TRBJ2-1	-	CASRGGSYNEQFF	TGTGCCAGCAGGGGCGGCTCCTACAATGAGCAGTTCTTC
TRBV27	-	TRBJ2-3	-	CASSPTTDTQYF	TGTGCCAGCAGTCCAACCACAGATACGCAGTATTTT
TRBV6-6	-	TRBJ1-5	-	CASSPAGGNQPQHF	TGTGCCAGCAGTCCCGCGGGGGGCAATCAGCCCCAGCATTTT
TRBV28	few	TRBJ2-7	-	CASSYSGTGRYEQYF	TGTGCCAGCAGTTATTCCGGGACGGGGAGGTACGAGCAGTACTTC
TRBV18	-	TRBJ1-1	-	CASSATGEAFF	TGTGCCAGCTCAGCGACAGGTGAAGCTTTCTTT
TRBV19	-	TRBJ2-2	TRBD2	CATQYREVAANTGELFF	TGTGCCACCCAGTACCGGGAGGTAGCGGCAAACACCGGGGAGCTGTTTTTT
TRBV21-1	few	TRBJ2-3	-	CASSKALRTSGSSTDTQYF	TGTGCCAGCAGCAAAGCGCTCAGAACTAGCGGGAGTAGCACAGATACGCAGTATTTT
TRBV10-3	few	TRBJ2-7	TRBD1	CAISNRTGYYEQYF	TGTGCCATCAGTAACCGGACAGGGTACTACGAGCAGTACTTC
TRBV7-2	many	TRBJ2-3	TRBD2	CASSPRLAASTDTQYF	TGTGCCAGCAGCCCCCGCCTAGCGGCTAGCACAGATACGCAGTATTTT
TRBV5-1	-	TRBJ1-1	-	CASSLDSRNTEAFF	TGCGCCAGCAGCTTGGACAGCCGGAACACTGAAGCTTTCTTT
TRBV6-1	-	TRBJ2-5	-	CASSELWTQYF	TGTGCCAGCAGTGAACTATGGACCCAGTACTTC
TRBV9	many	TRBJ2-2	TRBD1	CASSSRDRGQTGELFF	TGTGCCAGCAGCAGTCGCGACAGGGGGCAGACCGGGGAGCTGTTTTTT